This entry concerns a single T cell receptor beta chain. The antigen remains undetermined. Overlapping HIV-1 Gag 15-mer peptides at approximately 0.96 ug per peptide per mL were used. Memory cells lacking CD40L and CD69 with high CD45RO were sorted. The sample originates from a study of persistence of HIV-infected CD4 T cells. V lost 2 bases and J 5 bases, leaving 17 bases between the germline ends. CDR1 SGHDT and CDR2 YYEEEE come from the germline V gene. The CDR3 is 15 residues long. Sequencing used immunoSEQ version 4 in survey mode. Libraries were prepared by immunoSEQ multiplex PCR; TCRdb keeps only in-frame clonotypes and omits some of them. The table has 30,000 or so clones, 65% to 90% seen once.

The receptor was derived from an adult woman with HIV who was CMV-seropositive. The chain joins TRBV5-6 to TRBJ2-7; D perhaps matches TRBD1 (6 bases). Sequenced material: CD4+ T cells sorted from PBMCs after roughly 18-hour stimulation, taken from a patient who received antiretroviral therapy. The CDR3 DNA reads as TGTGCCAGCAGCTTCCGACAGGTCGGTTCCGACGAGCAGTACTTC. Its protein is CASSFRQVGSDEQYF.